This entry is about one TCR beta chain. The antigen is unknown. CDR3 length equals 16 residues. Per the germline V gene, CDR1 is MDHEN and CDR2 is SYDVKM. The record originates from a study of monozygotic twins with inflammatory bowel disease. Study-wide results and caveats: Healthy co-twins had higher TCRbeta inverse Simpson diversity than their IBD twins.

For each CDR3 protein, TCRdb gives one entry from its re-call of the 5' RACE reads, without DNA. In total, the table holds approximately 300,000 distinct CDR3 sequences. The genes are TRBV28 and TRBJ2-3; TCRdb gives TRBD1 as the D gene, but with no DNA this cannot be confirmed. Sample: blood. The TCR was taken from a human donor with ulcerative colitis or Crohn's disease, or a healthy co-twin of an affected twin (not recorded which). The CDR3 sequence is CASSFGAGVGTDTQYF.